One sample yielded the 32 T cell receptor beta chains listed below, sequenced in a study of blood T cell repertoires in COVID-19. Measured with immunoSEQ multiplex PCR; TCRdb has only the in-frame clones, and not every one. Of 23,000 or so clones in the sample, 65% to 90% are singletons; the top ten hold about 7%. Sequencing was done on a sample of peripheral blood. These receptors originate from a man between 70 and 80 years old with acute or convalescent COVID-19.

In its sample, this clone was seen once. The chain combines TRBV2 with TRBJ2-7; 10 nucleotides agree with TRBD2. The length of the CDR3 is 16 residues. CDR1 is SNHLY and CDR2 is FYNNEI in the germline V gene. V lost 3 bases and J lost 1; bases outside the gene matches: 6. The CDR3: CASSDFLAGVSYEQYF. In DNA, the CDR3 is TGTGCCAGCAGTGATTTCCTAGCGGGGGTTTCCTACGAGCAGTACTTC.

This rearrangement joins TRBV6-5 to TRBJ2-3, with 10 bases matching TRBD1. The CDR3 consists of 15 residues. The V gene end was trimmed by 8 bases and the J gene end by 2 bases; junction bases not matched to a gene: 7. In germline, CDR1 is MNHEY, CDR2 SVGAGI. The CDR3 bases are TGTGCCAGCGGCCCGACAGGGGGCTTCACAGATACGCAGTATTTT. Translated, it gives CASGPTGGFTDTQYF.

This chain joins TRBV7-9 and TRBJ1-2, with 8 bases aligning to TRBD1. Trimming took 2 bases from V and 7 from J; bases not matched to a gene: 6. From germline, CDR1 is SEHNR and CDR2 FQNEAQ (reference sequence). The CDR3 has 14 residues. CDR3 sequence reads: CASSLPAGGGGYTF. CDR3 nucleotide sequence: TGTGCCAGCAGCTTACCGGCAGGGGGCGGTGGCTACACCTTC.

V is TRBV5-6 and J is TRBJ1-1, with TRBD1 identical over 10 bases. The V segment lost 4 bases and the J segment 5 bases; nucleotides outside the gene matches: 11. Germline V gives CDR1 SGHDT, CDR2 YYEEEE. The CDR3 has 16 amino acids. The CDR3 region is CASSTDRGQRGTEAFF. As DNA, the CDR3 is TGTGCCAGCAGCACCGACAGGGGGCAGAGAGGAACTGAAGCTTTCTTT.

This clone came up a few times. This sequence joins TRBV6-5 and TRBJ2-5; possible D gene TRBD2, 6 bases. V gave up 6 bases and J gave up 0 bases, with 17 bases separating them. This CDR3 has 16 residues. CDR1 is MNHEY, CDR2 SVGAGI, per germline. The CDR3 DNA reads as TGTGCCAGCAGCTACCCGCGCGGGACCTACCAAGAGACCCAGTACTTC. It encodes CASSYPRGTYQETQYF.

The chain employs TRBV5-4 and TRBJ2-1; 12 positions match TRBD2. The J segment lost 5 bases and the V segment lost 0 bases, leaving 6 bases of the junction unmatched. CDR1 and CDR2 (germline): SGHNT, YYREEE (reference sequence). The CDR3 sequence is 17 residues long. DNA for the CDR3: TGTGCCAGCAGCTTGGGACTAGCGGGAGTAGGACACAATGAGCAGTTCTTC. Translation gives CASSLGLAGVGHNEQFF.

The chain carries TRBV10-3 and TRBJ2-2; TRBD1 matches 12 bases. The V gene's germline CDR1 is ENHRY and CDR2 SYGVKD. The length of the CDR3 is 16 residues. Trimming removed 2 bases from V and 7 bases from J; junction bases left unmatched: 5. CDR3 sequence: CAISEAGTGGRGELFF. CDR3 in DNA: TGTGCCATCAGTGAGGCCGGGACAGGGGGCCGCGGGGAGCTGTTTTTT.

Written as DNA, the CDR3 is TGTGCCACCGCGCGGTCAAATGAAAAACTGTTTTTT. Translation: CATARSNEKLFF. V is TRBV6-5 and J is TRBJ1-4; D gene unclear. Per germline, CDR1 MNHEY and CDR2 SVGAGI. V gave up 10 bases and J gave up 5 bases, with 11 bases separating them. CDR3 length equals 12 residues.

V is TRBV6-5 and J is TRBJ1-1; D uncertain. The CDR3 length is 16 residues. Germline lookup yields CDR1 MNHEY and CDR2 SVGAGI. V lost 6 bases to trimming and J lost 6 bases, with 23 bases between them. CDR3 in DNA: TGTGCCAGCAGCTACACGGGGAGGGCTCGTCGCGCTGAAGCTTTCTTT. Protein product: CASSYTGRARRAEAFF.

V usage is TRBV5-1 and J usage is TRBJ2-3; possibly TRBD2 for D (6 bases). V shed 3 bases and J shed 0 bases, with 11 bases lying between them. Germline V gene sequence: CDR1 SGHRS, CDR2 YFSETQ. The CDR3 spans 15 residues. The CDR3 protein is CASSSGGVSTDTQYF. The CDR3 nucleotides read TGCGCCAGCAGCTCCGGCGGGGTGAGCACAGATACGCAGTATTTT. Full variable domain (remainder filled in from reference TRBV5-1 and TRBJ2-3): KAGVTQTPRYLIKTRGQQVTLSCSPISGHRSVSWYQQTPGQGLQFLFEYFSETQRNKGNFPGRFSGRQFSNSRSEMNVSTLELGDSALYLCASSSGGVSTDTQYFGPGTRLTVL.

This clone is medium-sized by share. The chain is built from TRBV2 and TRBJ1-5; maybe TRBD1 (6 bases). The CDR3 is 13 amino acids. Per the germline V gene, CDR1 is SNHLY and CDR2 is FYNNEI. The V gene lost 4 bases and the J gene lost 5 bases, with 9 bases spanning the gap. The CDR3 region is CASSVWGHQPQHF. The CDR3 DNA sequence: TGTGCCAGCAGTGTTTGGGGGCATCAGCCCCAGCATTTT.

The J gene is TRBJ2-1, the V gene TRBV4-3, with 8 bases aligning to TRBD2. The CDR3 extends over 16 amino acids. CDR1 is LGHNA, CDR2 YSLEER, per germline. Germline trimming cut 0 bases from V and 4 bases from J; bases unmatched to any gene: 5. CDR3 DNA sequence: TGCGCCAGCAGCCAAGAAACCGAGCGGGGGTACAATGAGCAGTTCTTC. Amino acids: CASSQETERGYNEQFF.

The V and J genes are TRBV7-9 and TRBJ2-2; D not resolved. Germline loops: CDR1 SEHNR, CDR2 FQNEAQ (reference sequence). Trimming took off 0 bases at V and 5 bases at J, with 4 bases between the two ends. This CDR3 has 13 residues. CDR3 nucleotides: TGTGCCAGCAGCTTAGCAGAGACCGGGGAGCTGTTTTTT. Residues: CASSLAETGELFF.

This chain uses TRBV3-1 (or the pseudogene TRBV3-2) with TRBJ2-7; 9 bases agree with TRBD1. The V segment lost 3 bases and the J segment 3 bases; nucleotides outside the gene matches: 6. Germline values: CDR1 LGHDT, CDR2 YNNKEL (reference sequence). CDR3 length: 15 amino acids. Written as DNA, the CDR3 is TGTGCCAGCAGCCATGGTGGGACAGGGAGCTACGAGCAGTACTTC. Translating it yields CASSHGGTGSYEQYF.

About this clone itself: Other nucleotide sequences from this sample produce the same CDR3. This chain connects TRBV5-1 to TRBJ2-5; 9 bases align to TRBD2. The V gene end was trimmed by 0 bases and the J gene end by 1 base; junction bases not matched to a gene: 4. The CDR3 runs to 16 residues. Germline-derived CDR1 and CDR2 are SGHRS and YFSETQ. The DNA for the CDR3 is TGCGCCAGCAGCTTGGGTGGCGGGGGGGGCCAAGAGACCCAGTACTTC. It is translated as CASSLGGGGGQETQYF.

This clone was observed a handful of times. The V call is TRBV30, the J call TRBJ2-7; 7 nucleotides agree with TRBD1. Germline trimming cut 4 bases from V and 6 bases from J; bases unmatched to any gene: 6. The germline V gene has CDR1 GTSNPN and CDR2 SVGIG (reference sequence). The CDR3 runs to 12 residues. Here the CDR3 reads CAWNPTGSEQYF. CDR3 bases: TGTGCCTGGAATCCGACAGGGTCCGAGCAGTACTTC.

This chain joins TRBV27 and TRBJ2-6; D remains unclear. The V and J ends lost 4 bases and 2 bases respectively, with 6 bases between them. Germline V gene data show CDR1 as MNHEY and CDR2 as SMNVEV (reference sequence). The length of the CDR3 is 14 residues. CDR3: CASSSGPGANVLTF. The CDR3 DNA follows: TGTGCCAGCAGTTCAGGCCCTGGGGCCAACGTCCTGACTTTC.

V is TRBV3-1 (or the pseudogene TRBV3-2) and J is TRBJ2-7, with TRBD2 matching over 8 bases. The ends lost 10 bases at V and 3 bases at J; junction bases unmatched: 5. The germline gives CDR1 LGHDT, CDR2 YNNKEL (reference sequence). The CDR3 is 12 residues long. The CDR3 sequence is CATVSGNYEQYF. As DNA, the CDR3 is TGTGCCACCGTTAGCGGGAACTACGAGCAGTACTTC.

The chain couples TRBV30 to TRBJ1-3; 8 bases are shared with TRBD1. CDR3 length: 15 residues. Per germline, CDR1 GTSNPN and CDR2 SVGIG (reference sequence). After removal of 0 bases from V and 2 bases from J, the junction contained 3 bases not matched to a gene. This chain's CDR3 is CAWSVQGGAGNTIYF. The CDR3 bases are TGTGCCTGGAGTGTACAGGGGGGGGCTGGAAACACCATATATTTT.

The chain carries TRBV6-2 or TRBV6-3 and TRBJ2-1; 13 bases agree with TRBD2. V dropped 6 bases and J dropped 10; count of bases not matched to a gene: 9. The CDR3 is made up of 15 amino acids. Germline-derived CDR1 and CDR2 are MNHEY and SVGEGT. For the CDR3, the DNA is TGTGCCAGCAGCCGCCCGGGACTAGCGGGGCTCGAGCAGTTCTTC. It translates to CASSRPGLAGLEQFF.

The rearrangement links TRBV2 to TRBJ2-1; 7 bases match TRBD2. Germline V gene sequence: CDR1 SNHLY, CDR2 FYNNEI. The CDR3 consists of 14 residues. V was clipped by 3 bases and J by 4 bases; unmatched bases: 3. The CDR3 spells CASSDRGDYNEQFF. The DNA of the CDR3 is TGTGCCAGCAGTGACCGGGGGGATTACAATGAGCAGTTCTTC.

The chain uses TRBV30 and TRBJ1-2, with D maybe TRBD1 (6 bases). The germline V gene has CDR1 GTSNPN and CDR2 SVGIG (reference sequence). The V end lost 3 bases, the J end lost 8 bases, and 10 bases lay between the germline ends. The CDR3 runs 11 residues. CDR3 sequence (DNA): TGTGCCTGGAGAAGACAGGCAGGCTACACCTTC. Translating gives CAWRRQAGYTF.

This sequence joins TRBV19 and TRBJ2-7, with D perhaps matching TRBD1 (8 bases). The V gene lost 6 bases and the J gene lost 2 bases, with 17 bases spanning the gap. CDR3 length: 15 amino acids. Germline CDR1 and CDR2: LNHDA and SQIVND (reference sequence). The CDR3 loop reads CASRLQGEGTYEQYF. The CDR3 DNA follows: TGTGCCAGTAGGTTACAGGGGGAGGGGACCTACGAGCAGTACTTC.

The chain carries TRBV14 and TRBJ2-1; TRBD2 matches at 15 bases. Per the germline V gene, CDR1 is SGHDN and CDR2 is FVKESK. V lost 6 bases, J lost 7 bases, and 4 bases stayed unmatched. CDR3 length: 15 residues. The chain's CDR3 is CASRDGTSGRNEQFF. In DNA, the CDR3 is TGTGCCAGCAGAGACGGGACTAGCGGGAGGAATGAGCAGTTCTTC.

This clone was seen more than once but under ten times. This chain joins TRBV20-1 and TRBJ1-2; possible D gene TRBD1, 5 bases. The CDR3 has 11 amino acids. Trimming left V 3 bases short and J 14 bases short, with 16 bases between. Germline assignment: CDR1 DFQATT and CDR2 SNEGSKA (reference sequence). This CDR3 reads CSARRSGKNTF. CDR3 DNA: TGCAGTGCTAGGAGGTCAGGGAAAAATACCTTC.

The genes are TRBV9 and TRBJ2-1; TRBD2 matches at 10 bases. The CDR3 is 15 residues long. V lost 4 bases to trimming and J lost 2 bases; unmatched junction nucleotides: 3. Germline lookup yields CDR1 SGDLS and CDR2 YYNGEE. CDR3 sequence reads: CASSLAGVPYNEQFF. CDR3 coding DNA: TGTGCCAGCAGCCTAGCGGGAGTACCCTACAATGAGCAGTTCTTC.

The chain carries TRBV13 and TRBJ2-7, with TRBD2 as a possible D gene (5 bases). Per germline, CDR1 PRHDT and CDR2 FYEKMQ (reference sequence). The V end was cut by 2 bases, the J end by 3 bases, with 29 bases between. The CDR3 runs 20 residues. The CDR3 sequence is CASSLSPGWVGGGVNYEQYF. CDR3 bases: TGTGCCAGCAGCTTAAGTCCGGGTTGGGTGGGCGGAGGAGTAAACTACGAGCAGTACTTC.

This rearrangement joins TRBV12-5 to TRBJ2-6; 7 bases fit TRBD1. The trim removed 4 bases at V and 0 bases at J, leaving 9 bases unmatched. Germline CDR1 LGHNT, CDR2 FRNRAP. CDR3 length equals 18 residues. CDR3 amino acids: CASGSRGPPLSGANVLTF. The CDR3 nucleotides are TGTGCTAGTGGTTCGAGGGGGCCCCCCCTCTCTGGGGCCAACGTCCTGACTTTC.

The chain employs TRBV24-1 and TRBJ1-5; D is undetermined. Per germline, CDR1 KGHDR and CDR2 SFDVKD. The V end was cut by 7 bases, the J end by 7 bases, with 10 bases between. The CDR3 contains 12 residues. The CDR3, as DNA: TGTGCCACCAGCCAGGAGGGCCAGCCCCAGCATTTT. Translation: CATSQEGQPQHF.

This chain uses TRBV5-1 with TRBJ1-2; perhaps TRBD1 as D (5 bases). CDR1 and CDR2 from the germline V gene are SGHRS and YFSETQ. Between the trimmed V and J ends, which lost 0 bases and 9 bases, there was a span of 12 bases. The CDR3 runs 13 residues. CDR3 coding DNA: TGCGCCAGCAGCTTGGGCAGGGCTATTCGCTACACCTTC. Encoded protein: CASSLGRAIRYTF.

The CDR3 DNA reads as TGTGCCTGGGGGCGGGGAACCGGGGAGCTGTTTTTT. This sequence encodes CAWGRGTGELFF. This chain joins TRBV30 and TRBJ2-2; D is perhaps TRBD2 (6 bases). This CDR3 is 12 amino acids long. Germline V gene lookup returns CDR1 GTSNPN and CDR2 SVGIG (reference sequence). V shed 5 bases and J shed 5 bases, with 9 bases lying between them.

V usage is TRBV5-1 and J usage is TRBJ1-1; no firm D call. V was pared by 0 bases and J by 6 bases, with 12 bases between. The CDR3 sequence is 14 residues long. Germline V CDR1 and CDR2: SGHRS, YFSETQ. The CDR3 spells CASSLDSSYAEAFF. In nucleotides, the CDR3 is TGCGCCAGCAGCTTGGACAGTTCGTACGCTGAAGCTTTCTTT.